The 10 T cell receptor beta chains reported below all come from one sample, sequenced in a study of OX40 agonist ivuxolimab in advanced cancers. Library preparation was by the immunoSEQ multiplex PCR assay. The source is immuneACCESS, and TCRdb retained only in-frame sequences with V and J called. Part of the clones is not carried over; for the studies checked, unresolved V genes explain less than half of this, and the remainder is unexplained. Counted in this sample were 83,000 or so clones; 90% of them appeared once. The top ten clones comprise roughly 0.72% of the sample. The starting material was CD4+ or CD8+ T cells sorted from blood, obtained in a trial of the OX40 agonist ivuxolimab. Source of these receptors: an adult with an advanced solid tumor such as melanoma, head and neck, liver or kidney cancer.

The CDR3 sequence: CASSPQGLALSTDTQYF. CDR3 sequence (DNA): TGTGCCAGCTCACCTCAGGGACTAGCTCTTAGCACAGATACGCAGTATTTT. V gene TRBV18 combines with J gene TRBJ2-3, with 9 bases lining up with TRBD2. This CDR3 comprises 17 residues. CDR1 KGHSH and CDR2 LQKENI come from the germline V gene. Germline trimming cut 3 bases from V and 0 bases from J; bases unmatched to any gene: 7.

The chain joins TRBV5-6 to TRBJ2-7; D not certain. CDR1 is SGHDT, CDR2 YYEEEE, per germline. The CDR3 has 12 residues. The V gene lost 2 bases and the J gene lost 4 bases, with 7 bases spanning the gap. CDR3 DNA: TGTGCCAGCAGCTTCGTTGGTTACGAGCAGTACTTC. Amino acid sequence: CASSFVGYEQYF.

The rearrangement joins TRBV6-5 to TRBJ1-5; the D is unclear. V was cut by 5 bases and J by 6 bases, with 11 bases left in between. CDR3 length equals 13 residues. Germline V gene data show CDR1 as MNHEY and CDR2 as SVGAGI. CDR3 DNA: TGTGCCAGCAGTACTATTCGCGGTCAGCCCCAGCATTTT. Translation: CASSTIRGQPQHF.

The J gene is TRBJ1-5, the V gene TRBV10-3; 8 bases are a match to TRBD1. Germline-derived CDR1 and CDR2 are ENHRY and SYGVKD. V was pared by 8 bases and J by 0 bases, with 6 bases of the junction left unmatched. CDR3 length: 15 amino acids. CDR3 sequence: CAIGRQGNSNQPQHF. Written as DNA, the CDR3 is TGTGCCATCGGCCGACAGGGGAATAGCAATCAGCCCCAGCATTTT.

The rearrangement links TRBV5-1 to TRBJ2-7; D is possibly TRBD1 (6 bases). V gave up 4 bases and J gave up 2 bases, with 10 bases separating them. Germline values: CDR1 SGHRS, CDR2 YFSETQ. CDR3 length: 13 amino acids. In DNA, the CDR3 is TGCGCCAGCAGCACAGGACAGACCTACGAGCAGTACTTC. It is translated as CASSTGQTYEQYF.

CDR3 sequence reads: CASSPRSPTGDQPQHF. CDR3 sequence (DNA): TGTGCCAGCTCACCACGCTCACCGACTGGTGATCAGCCCCAGCATTTT. The rearrangement links TRBV18 to TRBJ1-5; no clear D gene. V was cut by 1 base and J by 5 bases, with 15 bases left in between. CDR3 size: 16 residues. Germline CDR1 reads KGHSH; CDR2 reads LQKENI.

The rearrangement joins TRBV7-2 to TRBJ2-5, with D perhaps TRBD2 (6 bases). The germline CDR1 and CDR2 sequences are SGHTA and FQGNSA. The V and J ends lost 5 bases and 5 bases respectively, with 18 bases between them. The CDR3 has 15 residues. The CDR3: CASSPVVTEGETQYF. CDR3 nucleotides: TGTGCCAGCAGCCCCGTGGTGACGGAGGGGGAGACCCAGTACTTC.

V gene TRBV28 combines with J gene TRBJ2-2, with D unresolved. V lost 2 bases and J 5 bases, leaving 3 bases between the germline ends. CDR1 and CDR2 from the germline V gene are MDHEN and SYDVKM. The CDR3 is 12 residues long. CDR3 nucleotides: TGTGCCAGCAGTTTAAATACCGGGGAGCTGTTTTTT. This encodes CASSLNTGELFF.

The CDR3 is CASSKSRQGPNTEAFF. The CDR3 nucleotides are TGTGCCAGCAGCAAAAGCAGACAGGGACCGAACACTGAAGCTTTCTTT. The chain has TRBV21-1 and TRBJ1-1; TRBD1 was called by the table and not checked on the DNA. TRBV21-1 is assigned pseudogene status. The CDR3 spans 16 residues.

The chain carries TRBV19 and TRBJ1-5; unclear D gene. The CDR3 extends over 13 amino acids. The germline CDR1 and CDR2 sequences are LNHDA and SQIVND (reference sequence). Trimming cost V 6 bases and J 9 bases, with 15 bases left between them. CDR3 region: CASRGSGRRPQHF. Here the CDR3 DNA reads TGTGCCAGTAGGGGCTCAGGCAGGCGGCCCCAGCATTTT. Based on the CDR3 plus reference TRBV19 and TRBJ1-5, the full variable domain is DGGITQSPKYLFRKEGQNVTLSCEQNLNHDAMYWYRQDPGQGLRLIYYSQIVNDFQKGDIAEGYSVSREKKESFPLTVTSAQKNPTAFYLCASRGSGRRPQHFGDGTRLSIL.